The clone carrying this T cell receptor beta chain was picked up many times. What it binds is unknown. The data stem from a study of beta chain features in type 1 diabetes. The wider study: Healthy donors and patients showed comparable age, gender and cell yields. Study-wide points: The influence of HLA type on TCRB rearrangement stayed undetermined. For Type 1 diabetes patients, all four CD4+ subsets carried TCRB CDR3s that were moderately but significantly shorter.

The V and J ends lost 3 bases and 8 bases respectively, with 5 bases between them. Germline V gene data show CDR1 as MNHEY and CDR2 as SMNVEV (reference sequence). The CDR3 is made up of 11 amino acids. TCRB transcripts that were expressed got sequenced, as all of the isolated RNA had been reverse transcribed. Sequencing used immunoSEQ multiplex PCR; TCRdb keeps in-frame clones, though not all of them. The sample has 200,000 to 300,000 clones; approximately 14% are singletons. The source material was naive CD4+ T cells from blood. This clonotype originated in a man younger than 40 with type 1 diabetes. The chain uses TRBV27 and TRBJ2-1; TRBD2 might be the D (5 bases). DNA of the CDR3: TGTGCCAGCAGTTTGAGGGATGAGCAGTTCTTC. Translation: CASSLRDEQFF.